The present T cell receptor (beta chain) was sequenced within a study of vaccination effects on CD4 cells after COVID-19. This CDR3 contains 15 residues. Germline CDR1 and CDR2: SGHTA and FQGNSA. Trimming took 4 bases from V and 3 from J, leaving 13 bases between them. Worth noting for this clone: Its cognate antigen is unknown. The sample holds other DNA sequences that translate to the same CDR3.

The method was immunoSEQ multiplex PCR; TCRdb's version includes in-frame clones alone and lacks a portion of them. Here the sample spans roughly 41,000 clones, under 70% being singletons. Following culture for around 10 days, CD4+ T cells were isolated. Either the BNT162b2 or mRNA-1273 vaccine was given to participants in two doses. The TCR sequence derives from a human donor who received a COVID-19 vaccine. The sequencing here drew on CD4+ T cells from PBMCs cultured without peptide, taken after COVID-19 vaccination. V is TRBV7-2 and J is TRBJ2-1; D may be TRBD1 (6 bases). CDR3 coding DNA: TGTGCCAGCAGCTCGACCGGGACAAACTACAATGAGCAGTTCTTC. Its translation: CASSSTGTNYNEQFF.